A selection of T cell receptor beta chains follows, all from one sample in a study of blood T cell repertoires in COVID-19. Here immunoSEQ multiplex PCR was the method, and the copy in TCRdb shows in-frame clones only, minus some. The repertoire holds 200,000 to 250,000 clones, with roughly 80% as singletons. The sample was PBMCs or T cells enriched from blood (not recorded which). Every receptor here comes from a woman aged 50 to 60 who had been exposed to COVID-19. Each CDR3 is given with its conserved first and last residue. Fields, in order: CDR3 protein, CDR3 DNA, clone size, V gene, J gene, D gene. D genes are given only for firm matches. Clone size is not always given. Where it is, it says once, few, many or a class for expanded clones.

CDR3aa: CASSEGQGARQPQHF
CDR3nt: TGTGCCAGCAGTGAAGGCCAGGGGGCGCGACAGCCCCAGCATTTT
abundance: once
v_gene: TRBV6-1
j_gene: TRBJ1-5
d_gene: TRBD1

CDR3aa: CASARKLTGGDEQYF
CDR3nt: TGTGCCAGCGCCCGGAAACTAACAGGGGGAGACGAGCAGTACTTC
abundance: -
v_gene: TRBV6-5
j_gene: TRBJ2-7
d_gene: TRBD1

CDR3aa: CASTNSTEQFF
CDR3nt: TGTGCCAGCACCAATTCTACTGAGCAGTTCTTC
abundance: -
v_gene: TRBV27
j_gene: TRBJ2-1
d_gene: -

CDR3aa: CASSEGGMGHGYTF
CDR3nt: TGCGCCAGCAGTGAGGGGGGGATGGGGCATGGCTACACCTTC
abundance: -
v_gene: TRBV10-2
j_gene: TRBJ1-2
d_gene: -

CDR3aa: CSATGGDRGSSYEQYF
CDR3nt: TGCAGCGCCACCGGGGGGGACAGGGGGAGCTCCTACGAGCAGTACTTC
abundance: many
v_gene: TRBV29-1
j_gene: TRBJ2-7
d_gene: TRBD1

CDR3aa: CASSYRGQGQPQHF
CDR3nt: TGTGCCAGCAGTTACAGGGGGCAGGGACAGCCCCAGCATTTT
abundance: -
v_gene: TRBV7-2
j_gene: TRBJ1-5
d_gene: TRBD1

CDR3aa: CASSRDRGGYGYTF
CDR3nt: TGTGCCAGCAGTAGGGACAGGGGAGGCTATGGCTACACCTTC
abundance: -
v_gene: TRBV6-5
j_gene: TRBJ1-2
d_gene: TRBD1

CDR3aa: CASSLTSGVNEQFF
CDR3nt: TGTGCCAGCAGCTTGACTAGCGGGGTCAATGAGCAGTTCTTC
abundance: once
v_gene: TRBV5-4
j_gene: TRBJ2-1
d_gene: TRBD2

CDR3aa: CASSQVGGLGRGAFF
CDR3nt: TGTGCCAGCAGCCAAGTAGGTGGTCTGGGTCGAGGAGCTTTCTTT
abundance: -
v_gene: TRBV3-1/TRBV3-2
j_gene: TRBJ1-1
d_gene: -

CDR3aa: CASSLSQGNTIYF
CDR3nt: TGTGCCAGCAGCTTATCACAGGGAAACACCATATATTTT
abundance: -
v_gene: TRBV7-9
j_gene: TRBJ1-3
d_gene: -

CDR3aa: CASSPQQGNNQPQHF
CDR3nt: TGTGCCAGCAGTCCCCAACAGGGGAACAATCAGCCCCAGCATTTT
abundance: -
v_gene: TRBV27
j_gene: TRBJ1-5
d_gene: TRBD1

CDR3aa: CASSRVAGNTDTQYF
CDR3nt: TGTGCCAGCAGCCGGGTGGCGGGGAACACAGATACGCAGTATTTT
abundance: -
v_gene: TRBV5-4
j_gene: TRBJ2-3
d_gene: -

CDR3aa: CASSQRPGPYEQYF
CDR3nt: TGTGCCAGCAGCCAACGGCCGGGTCCCTACGAGCAGTACTTC
abundance: -
v_gene: TRBV3-1/TRBV3-2
j_gene: TRBJ2-7
d_gene: -

CDR3aa: CSVERGGSKNIQYF
CDR3nt: TGCAGCGTGGAGCGGGGGGGCTCGAAAAACATTCAGTACTTC
abundance: few
v_gene: TRBV29-1
j_gene: TRBJ2-4
d_gene: TRBD2

CDR3aa: CASSLKENSPLHF
CDR3nt: TGTGCCAGCAGCTTAAAGGAGAATTCACCCCTCCACTTT
abundance: -
v_gene: TRBV7-9
j_gene: TRBJ1-6
d_gene: -

CDR3aa: CASSRLRDAGRNQPQHF
CDR3nt: TGTGCCAGCAGCCGGCTACGGGACGCGGGAAGAAATCAGCCCCAGCATTTT
abundance: -
v_gene: TRBV7-9
j_gene: TRBJ1-5
d_gene: -

CDR3aa: CATSGQGARGTDTQYF
CDR3nt: TGTGCCACCAGCGGACAGGGGGCAAGGGGCACAGATACGCAGTATTTT
abundance: -
v_gene: TRBV15
j_gene: TRBJ2-3
d_gene: TRBD1

CDR3aa: CATSDSSQAQETQYF
CDR3nt: TGTGCCACCAGTGATTCGAGTCAGGCCCAAGAGACCCAGTACTTC
abundance: -
v_gene: TRBV24-1
j_gene: TRBJ2-5
d_gene: -

CDR3aa: CAWSLGQGGNYGYTF
CDR3nt: TGTGCCTGGTCGCTAGGACAGGGGGGGAACTATGGCTACACCTTC
abundance: -
v_gene: TRBV30
j_gene: TRBJ1-2
d_gene: TRBD1

CDR3aa: CASSPEGVGQVSDTQYF
CDR3nt: TGCGCCAGCAGCCCCGAAGGGGTAGGGCAGGTATCAGATACGCAGTATTTT
abundance: -
v_gene: TRBV5-1
j_gene: TRBJ2-3
d_gene: -

CDR3aa: CASSPYGGVSTEAFF
CDR3nt: TGTGCCAGCTCACCATACGGTGGTGTTTCCACTGAAGCTTTCTTT
abundance: few
v_gene: TRBV18
j_gene: TRBJ1-1
d_gene: -

CDR3aa: CASSVVSGEFGELFF
CDR3nt: TGTGCCAGCAGTGTCGTTAGCGGGGAATTCGGGGAGCTGTTTTTT
abundance: -
v_gene: TRBV9
j_gene: TRBJ2-2
d_gene: TRBD2

CDR3aa: CAWTLVGDAGDSPLHF
CDR3nt: TGTGCCTGGACCCTCGTCGGGGATGCAGGGGATTCACCCCTCCACTTT
abundance: -
v_gene: TRBV30
j_gene: TRBJ1-6
d_gene: -

CDR3aa: CASSGPHGGPYTEAFF
CDR3nt: TGTGCCAGCAGTGGCCCCCACGGGGGGCCTTACACTGAAGCTTTCTTT
abundance: -
v_gene: TRBV25-1
j_gene: TRBJ1-1
d_gene: -

CDR3aa: CASSLVGPSYEQYF
CDR3nt: TGTGCCAGCAGCTTAGTGGGGCCTTCCTACGAGCAGTACTTC
abundance: -
v_gene: TRBV7-9
j_gene: TRBJ2-7
d_gene: -

CDR3aa: CATSSPPHGTNYGYTF
CDR3nt: TGTGCCACCAGTTCTCCCCCGCACGGGACTAACTATGGCTACACCTTC
abundance: -
v_gene: TRBV24-1
j_gene: TRBJ1-2
d_gene: -

CDR3aa: CASSQASAGQFF
CDR3nt: TGTGCCAGCAGCCAAGCGTCGGCAGGGCAGTTCTTC
abundance: -
v_gene: TRBV3-1/TRBV3-2
j_gene: TRBJ2-1
d_gene: -

CDR3aa: CASTLGGGGYNEQFF
CDR3nt: TGTGCCAGCACCCTGGGAGGGGGGGGATACAATGAGCAGTTCTTC
abundance: -
v_gene: TRBV27
j_gene: TRBJ2-1
d_gene: -

CDR3aa: CASSSRGPNEKLFF
CDR3nt: TGTGCCAGCAGCTCCAGGGGGCCTAATGAAAAACTGTTTTTT
abundance: -
v_gene: TRBV5-4
j_gene: TRBJ1-4
d_gene: TRBD1

CDR3aa: CASKDRGYSTDTQYF
CDR3nt: TGTGCCAGTAAGGATCGGGGGTACAGCACAGATACGCAGTATTTT
abundance: -
v_gene: TRBV19
j_gene: TRBJ2-3
d_gene: -

CDR3aa: CSAAQSYEQYF
CDR3nt: TGCAGTGCGGCTCAGTCCTACGAGCAGTACTTC
abundance: -
v_gene: TRBV20-1
j_gene: TRBJ2-7
d_gene: -

CDR3aa: CASRAGFSGNTIYF
CDR3nt: TGTGCCAGCAGGGCAGGGTTCTCTGGAAACACCATATATTTT
abundance: -
v_gene: TRBV28
j_gene: TRBJ1-3
d_gene: -

CDR3aa: CAISESGSGGQSAKNIQYF
CDR3nt: TGTGCCATCAGTGAGTCGGGTAGCGGGGGGCAATCAGCCAAAAACATTCAGTACTTC
abundance: once
v_gene: TRBV10-3
j_gene: TRBJ2-4
d_gene: TRBD2

CDR3aa: CATSDWAVTDTQYF
CDR3nt: TGTGCCACCAGTGATTGGGCAGTTACAGATACGCAGTATTTT
abundance: once
v_gene: TRBV24-1
j_gene: TRBJ2-3
d_gene: -

CDR3aa: CASSLAILTDTQYF
CDR3nt: TGTGCCAGCAGCTTAGCAATTCTCACAGATACGCAGTATTTT
abundance: -
v_gene: TRBV7-2
j_gene: TRBJ2-3
d_gene: -

CDR3aa: CSARGGGYTF
CDR3nt: TGCAGTGCTCGCGGCGGCGGCTACACCTTC
abundance: -
v_gene: TRBV20-1
j_gene: TRBJ1-2
d_gene: -

CDR3aa: CASSQVQGLNTEAFF
CDR3nt: TGCGCCAGCAGCCAAGTACAGGGATTGAACACTGAAGCTTTCTTT
abundance: many
v_gene: TRBV5-1
j_gene: TRBJ1-1
d_gene: -

CDR3aa: CASSRIAGGPSDTQYF
CDR3nt: TGTGCCAGCAGCCGGATAGCGGGGGGGCCGTCAGATACGCAGTATTTT
abundance: -
v_gene: TRBV3-1/TRBV3-2
j_gene: TRBJ2-3
d_gene: TRBD2

CDR3aa: CSGTRGTEAFF
CDR3nt: TGCAGCGGTACCAGGGGCACTGAAGCTTTCTTT
abundance: once
v_gene: TRBV29-1
j_gene: TRBJ1-1
d_gene: -

CDR3aa: CASSQAPTPTYEQYF
CDR3nt: TGCGCCAGCAGCCAAGCCCCGACACCAACCTACGAGCAGTACTTC
abundance: -
v_gene: TRBV4-1
j_gene: TRBJ2-7
d_gene: -

CDR3aa: CASRGGTEAFF
CDR3nt: TGTGCCAGCCGAGGGGGTACTGAAGCTTTCTTT
abundance: -
v_gene: TRBV27
j_gene: TRBJ1-1
d_gene: -

CDR3aa: CASSYGQSSYNEQFF
CDR3nt: TGTGCCAGCAGTTACGGGCAGAGCTCCTACAATGAGCAGTTCTTC
abundance: -
v_gene: TRBV6-2/TRBV6-3
j_gene: TRBJ2-1
d_gene: -

CDR3aa: CASSQSGLAGADTQYF
CDR3nt: TGTGCCAGCAGCCAATCGGGACTAGCGGGGGCAGATACGCAGTATTTT
abundance: many
v_gene: TRBV3-1/TRBV3-2
j_gene: TRBJ2-3
d_gene: TRBD2

CDR3aa: CASSPRDEQYF
CDR3nt: TGTGCCAGCAGCCCCCGGGACGAGCAGTACTTC
abundance: -
v_gene: TRBV7-8
j_gene: TRBJ2-7
d_gene: -

CDR3aa: CASSINRRSPLHF
CDR3nt: TGTGCCAGCAGTATCAACAGGCGGTCACCCCTCCACTTT
abundance: -
v_gene: TRBV19
j_gene: TRBJ1-6
d_gene: -

CDR3aa: CASSPAREQYF
CDR3nt: TGTGCCAGCTCACCAGCGAGGGAGCAGTACTTC
abundance: once
v_gene: TRBV18
j_gene: TRBJ2-7
d_gene: -

CDR3aa: CASSEFGNTGELFF
CDR3nt: TGTGCCAGCAGTGAATTCGGGAACACCGGGGAGCTGTTTTTT
abundance: -
v_gene: TRBV25-1
j_gene: TRBJ2-2
d_gene: -

CDR3aa: CASRQGLEGYTF
CDR3nt: TGTGCCAGCAGACAGGGATTGGAGGGCTACACCTTC
abundance: -
v_gene: TRBV6-5
j_gene: TRBJ1-2
d_gene: -

CDR3aa: CASSSSRGYTEAFF
CDR3nt: TGTGCCAGCAGTTCAAGCAGGGGGTACACTGAAGCTTTCTTT
abundance: -
v_gene: TRBV11-2
j_gene: TRBJ1-1
d_gene: TRBD1

CDR3aa: CASSRGLGGRDEQFF
CDR3nt: TGTGCCAGCAGCCGGGGTCTCGGGGGACGGGATGAGCAGTTCTTC
abundance: -
v_gene: TRBV6-5
j_gene: TRBJ2-1
d_gene: -

CDR3aa: CASKGTSQSEQYF
CDR3nt: TGTGCCAGCAAAGGGACTAGCCAAAGCGAGCAGTACTTC
abundance: many
v_gene: TRBV2
j_gene: TRBJ2-7
d_gene: TRBD2

CDR3aa: CASSPLSDLLAAGGSQETQYF
CDR3nt: TGTGCCAGCAGCCCCCTTTCCGACTTATTGGCGGCGGGGGGAAGCCAAGAGACCCAGTACTTC
abundance: -
v_gene: TRBV3-1/TRBV3-2
j_gene: TRBJ2-5
d_gene: TRBD2

CDR3aa: CATSRDLGSTEAFF
CDR3nt: TGTGCCACCAGCAGAGATCTGGGGAGCACTGAAGCTTTCTTT
abundance: -
v_gene: TRBV15
j_gene: TRBJ1-1
d_gene: -

CDR3aa: CASSLGAATYEQYF
CDR3nt: TGTGCCAGCAGCTTAGGGGCAGCCACCTACGAGCAGTACTTC
abundance: -
v_gene: TRBV7-9
j_gene: TRBJ2-7
d_gene: -

CDR3aa: CASSQNSGANVLTF
CDR3nt: TGTGCCAGCAGCCAAAACTCTGGGGCCAACGTCCTGACTTTC
abundance: -
v_gene: TRBV7-2
j_gene: TRBJ2-6
d_gene: -

CDR3aa: CASSTTLGQGNYGYTF
CDR3nt: TGTGCCAGTAGTACAACCCTCGGACAGGGCAACTATGGCTACACCTTC
abundance: -
v_gene: TRBV19
j_gene: TRBJ1-2
d_gene: TRBD1

CDR3aa: CASTRDTLSNQPQHF
CDR3nt: TGCGCCAGCACTCGGGACACCCTCAGCAATCAGCCCCAGCATTTT
abundance: -
v_gene: TRBV10-2
j_gene: TRBJ1-5
d_gene: -

CDR3aa: CASSLQQVGYQPQHF
CDR3nt: TGTGCCAGCAGCCTTCAACAGGTGGGGTATCAGCCCCAGCATTTT
abundance: -
v_gene: TRBV28
j_gene: TRBJ1-5
d_gene: -

CDR3aa: CASSLGMERAAYEQYF
CDR3nt: TGTGCCAGCAGCTTAGGTATGGAGAGGGCTGCCTACGAGCAGTACTTC
abundance: -
v_gene: TRBV7-2
j_gene: TRBJ2-7
d_gene: -

CDR3aa: CASSVGQDTEAFF
CDR3nt: TGTGCCAGCTCGGTTGGACAGGACACTGAAGCTTTCTTT
abundance: -
v_gene: TRBV18
j_gene: TRBJ1-1
d_gene: TRBD1